The next 28 T cell receptor beta chains were all read from a single sample in a study of T cell responses to AZD1222 COVID-19 vaccine. Sequencing used immunoSEQ multiplex PCR; TCRdb keeps in-frame clones, though not all of them. Here the sample spans about 110,000 clones, about 86% being singletons. The sequences come from peripheral blood, collected on day 0 of AZD1222 vaccination. The receptors shown here come from an adult in good health.

V is TRBV10-1 and J is TRBJ1-1; TRBD1 matches 7 bases. The ends lost 3 bases at V and 0 bases at J; junction bases unmatched: 4. Germline CDR1 reads WNHNN; CDR2 reads SYGVQD (reference sequence). This CDR3 spans 15 amino acids. The CDR3: CASSDLTGMNTEAFF. For the CDR3, the DNA is TGCGCCAGCAGTGACTTGACAGGGATGAACACTGAAGCTTTCTTT.

The chain joins TRBV6-5 to TRBJ1-6, with 8 positions matching TRBD1. Germline assignment: CDR1 MNHEY and CDR2 SVGAGI. This CDR3 region has 14 residues. The V segment lost 6 bases and the J segment 11 bases; nucleotides outside the gene matches: 9. The CDR3 DNA is TGTGCCAGCAGAGATGGACAGGGCAAAACACCCCTCCACTTT. The encoded protein is CASRDGQGKTPLHF.

J is TRBJ1-1 and V is TRBV11-2; 10 nucleotides align to TRBD1. The germline CDR1 and CDR2 sequences are SGHAT and FQNNGV. The CDR3 spans 15 residues. Losses at the gene ends were 5 bases for V and 4 bases for J; bases not matched to a gene: 7. DNA of the CDR3: TGTGCCAGCAGCCCGGCGGACAGGGGGATCACTGAAGCTTTCTTT. Translated, it gives CASSPADRGITEAFF.

The V gene is TRBV7-2, the J gene TRBJ1-6, with D uncertain. V lost 1 base and J lost 3, with 16 bases in between. The germline V gene has CDR1 SGHTA and CDR2 FQGNSA. This CDR3 is 18 amino acids long. The chain's CDR3 is CASSLGIRGLVYNSPLHF. The CDR3 bases are TGTGCCAGCAGCTTAGGGATCCGGGGATTGGTCTATAATTCACCCCTCCACTTT.

The rearrangement links TRBV6-6 to TRBJ1-1; D call uncertain. The CDR3 is 13 residues long. V lost 5 bases, J lost 11 bases, and 18 bases lay in between. Germline loops: CDR1 MNHNY, CDR2 SVGAGI (reference sequence). This CDR3 reads CASSPTQPPRAFF. The CDR3 nucleotides read TGTGCCAGCAGTCCGACCCAACCCCCGAGGGCTTTCTTT.

The gene calls are TRBV20-1 and TRBJ2-7, with D maybe TRBD2 (6 bases). The V gene's germline CDR1 is DFQATT and CDR2 SNEGSKA (reference sequence). CDR3 length: 11 amino acids. V lost 6 bases to trimming and J lost 5 bases, with 11 bases between them. The CDR3, as DNA: TGCAGTGCCACCAGCGGGCACGAGCAGTACTTC. This translates into CSATSGHEQYF.

The chain links TRBV6-5 to TRBJ2-1; 7 positions match TRBD1. Per the germline V gene, CDR1 is MNHEY and CDR2 is SVGAGI. Trimming cost V 2 bases and J 6 bases; bases outside gene matches: 4. The CDR3 totals 14 residues. The chain's CDR3 is CASSYTGQVNEQFF. CDR3 in DNA: TGTGCCAGCAGTTACACAGGACAGGTCAATGAGCAGTTCTTC.

V gene TRBV9 combines with J gene TRBJ2-3, with TRBD2 matching 9 bases. V lost 5 bases, J lost 0 bases, and 1 base stayed unmatched. Germline V gives CDR1 SGDLS, CDR2 YYNGEE. CDR3 length: 14 residues. Here the CDR3 reads CASSSGGSTDTQYF. The CDR3 DNA sequence: TGTGCCAGCAGTAGCGGGGGAAGCACAGATACGCAGTATTTT. The whole variable domain, filled in from reference TRBV9 and TRBJ2-3, reads DSGVTQTPKHLITATGQRVTLRCSPRSGDLSVYWYQQSLDQGLQFLIQYYNGEERAKGNILERFSAQQFPDLHSELNLSSLELGDSALYFCASSSGGSTDTQYFGPGTRLTVL.

The genes are TRBV7-6 and TRBJ1-3; TRBD1 agrees at 8 bases. There are 16 residues in the CDR3. The germline V gene has CDR1 SGHVS and CDR2 FNYEAQ. The V segment lost 0 bases and the J segment 4 bases; nucleotides outside the gene matches: 5. CDR3 region: CASSLADRVSGNTIYF. In nucleotides, the CDR3 is TGTGCCAGCAGCTTAGCGGACAGGGTATCAGGAAACACCATATATTTT.

The V gene is TRBV30, the J gene TRBJ1-2; 8 bases fit TRBD1. The trim removed 8 bases at V and 4 bases at J, leaving 9 bases unmatched. CDR1 and CDR2 (germline): GTSNPN, SVGIG (reference sequence). This CDR3 has 13 amino acids. Here the CDR3 reads CALTQGAGYGYTF. For the CDR3, the DNA is TGTGCCCTGACCCAGGGGGCCGGCTATGGCTACACCTTC. Full variable domain (rest looked up from reference TRBV30 and TRBJ1-2): SQTIHQWPATLVQPVGSPLSLECTVEGTSNPNLYWYRQAAGRGLQLLFYSVGIGQISSEVPQNLSASRPQDRQFILSSKKLLLSDSGFYLCALTQGAGYGYTFGSGTRLTVV.

V is TRBV4-3 and J is TRBJ2-1; a possible D gene is TRBD2 (5 bases). Germline V CDR1 and CDR2: LGHNA, YSLEER. The germline V and J ends were trimmed by 1 base and 13 bases, with 11 bases remaining between them. The CDR3 spans 12 residues. The CDR3 DNA reads as TGCGCCAGCAGCCAAGTGAGCGGCCTTCAGTTCTTC. It encodes CASSQVSGLQFF.

The chain carries TRBV5-5 and TRBJ1-1; TRBD1 matches at 9 bases. The ends lost 3 bases at V and 2 bases at J; junction bases unmatched: 5. The CDR3 covers 15 residues. Germline V lookup: CDR1 SGHKS, CDR2 YYEKEE (reference sequence). The chain's CDR3 is CASSSGGQGNTEAFF. CDR3 bases: TGTGCCAGCAGCTCGGGGGGACAGGGTAACACTGAAGCTTTCTTT.

This CDR3 is CASSAQSLGYEQYF. Here the CDR3 DNA reads TGTGCCAGCAGCGCCCAGTCCTTAGGGTACGAGCAGTACTTC. The rearrangement links TRBV9 to TRBJ2-7; no clear D. CDR1 is SGDLS and CDR2 is YYNGEE in the germline V gene. This CDR3 spans 14 amino acids. With 3 bases removed from V and 4 bases from J, the gap between germline ends came to 14 bases.

To note about this clone: Different DNA sequences within this sample yield the same CDR3. This rearrangement joins TRBV4-1 to TRBJ2-7; 14 nucleotides match TRBD2. Trimming took 3 bases from V and 4 from J; bases not matched to a gene: 5. The length of the CDR3 is 16 residues. The germline V gene encodes CDR1 MGHRA and CDR2 YSYEKL. Here the CDR3 DNA reads TGCGCCAGCAGCCAGGGGACTAGCGGGGGAAATTACGAGCAGTACTTC. It specifies CASSQGTSGGNYEQYF.

This sequence joins TRBV7-9 and TRBJ1-3; weak D call: TRBD1 (5 bases). The CDR3 totals 16 residues. V lost 1 base and J 0 bases, leaving 10 bases between the germline ends. Germline V gene data show CDR1 as SEHNR and CDR2 as FQNEAQ (reference sequence). The CDR3 reads CASSLGGGTSGNTIYF. The CDR3 DNA reads as TGTGCCAGCAGCTTAGGGGGGGGAACCTCTGGAAACACCATATATTTT. The full variable domain, completed using reference TRBV7-9 and TRBJ1-3, is DTGVSQNPRHKITKRGQNVTFRCDPISEHNRLYWYRQTLGQGPEFLTYFQNEAQLEKSRLLSDRFSAERPKGSFSTLEIQRTEQGDSAMYLCASSLGGGTSGNTIYFGEGSWLTVV.

This chain connects TRBV7-2 to TRBJ2-1; TRBD2 aligns across 8 bases. The germline V gene has CDR1 SGHTA and CDR2 FQGNSA. V lost 1 base and J lost 8; bases outside the gene matches: 7. This CDR3 has 15 amino acids. CDR3 in amino acids: CASSLVSSGGHEQFF. The CDR3 DNA reads TGTGCCAGCAGCTTAGTATCATCGGGGGGGCATGAGCAGTTCTTC.

J is TRBJ2-2 and V is TRBV6-5; D unresolved. The CDR3 sequence is 15 residues long. V dropped 6 bases and J dropped 1 base, with 12 bases sitting between them. Germline CDR1 reads MNHEY; CDR2 reads SVGAGI. The CDR3 region has the DNA TGTGCCAGCAGAAGTAGTATAAGGAACACCGGGGAGCTGTTTTTT. Amino acid sequence: CASRSSIRNTGELFF.

The rearrangement joins TRBV5-4 to TRBJ2-5, with 7 positions matching TRBD1. The ends lost 4 bases at V and 0 bases at J; junction bases unmatched: 0. CDR3 length: 13 amino acids. Germline V lookup: CDR1 SGHNT, CDR2 YYREEE (reference sequence). For the CDR3, the DNA is TGTGCCAGCAGCGGGACAGACCAAGAGACCCAGTACTTC. Its translation: CASSGTDQETQYF.

The chain employs TRBV11-1 and TRBJ1-1; weak D call: TRBD1 (5 bases). The germline gives CDR1 SGHAT, CDR2 FQDESV (reference sequence). This CDR3 spans 13 amino acids. V lost 1 base to trimming and J lost 5 bases, with 8 bases between them. The CDR3 DNA follows: TGTGCCAGCAGCTTAGATGGGGGGACTGAAGCTTTCTTT. Its translation is CASSLDGGTEAFF.

The chain joins TRBV27 to TRBJ1-5; D possibly corresponds to TRBD1 (5 bases). The ends were cut back, 6 bases at V and 1 base at J, with 16 bases in the middle. The CDR3 has 16 residues. Germline V gene data show CDR1 as MNHEY and CDR2 as SMNVEV (reference sequence). The chain's CDR3 is CASRFKGISSNQPQHF. CDR3 DNA sequence: TGTGCCAGCAGGTTTAAGGGGATTTCGAGCAATCAGCCCCAGCATTTT.

This chain joins TRBV28 and TRBJ1-5; no firm D call. Germline lookup yields CDR1 MDHEN and CDR2 SYDVKM. The CDR3 runs to 14 residues. V was clipped by 7 bases and J by 3 bases, with 13 bases between them. CDR3 sequence (DNA): TGTGCCAGCATTATCGGGTCCCTCAATCAGCCCCAGCATTTT. This gives the protein CASIIGSLNQPQHF.

This clone was seen only a few times. The rearrangement links TRBV6-5 to TRBJ2-7, with D hard to call. Trimming cost V 2 bases and J 5 bases, with 16 bases left between them. This CDR3 is built from 15 residues. Germline CDR1 MNHEY, CDR2 SVGAGI. The CDR3: CASSYRHVVGHEQYF. For the CDR3, the DNA is TGTGCCAGCAGTTACCGGCACGTCGTCGGCCACGAGCAGTACTTC.

The chain recombines TRBV6-5 with TRBJ1-1; D is uncertain. Germline V CDR1 and CDR2: MNHEY, SVGAGI. V lost 7 bases, J lost 4 bases, and 16 bases lay in between. CDR3 length: 14 residues. Written as DNA, the CDR3 is TGTGCCAGCACCCCCGGGAGATGGGGCACTGAAGCTTTCTTT. This codes for CASTPGRWGTEAFF.

The rearrangement joins TRBV7-2 to TRBJ1-1; D remains unclear. Trimming took off 2 bases at V and 2 bases at J, with 6 bases between the two ends. The CDR3 runs 13 residues. Per germline, CDR1 SGHTA and CDR2 FQGNSA. Here the CDR3 DNA reads TGTGCCAGCAGCTTATCCCTTAACACTGAAGCTTTCTTT. Its protein is CASSLSLNTEAFF. Combining the CDR3 with reference TRBV7-2 and TRBJ1-1 gives the whole variable domain GAGVSQSPSNKVTEKGKDVELRCDPISGHTALYWYRQSLGQGLEFLIYFQGNSAPDKSGLPSDRFSAERTGGSVSTLTIQRTQQEDSAVYLCASSLSLNTEAFFGQGTRLTVV.

J is TRBJ2-3 and V is TRBV30; D is perhaps TRBD1 (5 bases). Germline CDR1 GTSNPN, CDR2 SVGIG (reference sequence). The V gene lost 0 bases and the J gene lost 4 bases, with 5 bases spanning the gap. CDR3 length: 12 residues. As DNA, the CDR3 is TGTGCCTGGAGTGTAGGGGCAGATACGCAGTATTTT. Protein sequence: CAWSVGADTQYF.

V and J are TRBV24-1 and TRBJ2-6; D gene unclear. Germline CDR1 reads KGHDR; CDR2 reads SFDVKD. Trimming removed 3 bases at V and 1 base at J, with 12 bases between. The CDR3 spans 17 residues. CDR3: CATSDDSTWSGANVLTF. The DNA for the CDR3 is TGTGCCACCAGTGATGATTCGACCTGGTCTGGGGCCAACGTCCTGACTTTC.

The chain is built from TRBV5-4 and TRBJ2-5, with D possibly TRBD2 on 6 matching bases. The germline V gene encodes CDR1 SGHNT and CDR2 YYREEE (reference sequence). With 5 bases removed from V and 1 base from J, the gap between germline ends came to 9 bases. The CDR3 consists of 13 residues. In nucleotides, the CDR3 is TGTGCCAGCAGGGGAGGCCGCCAAGAGACCCAGTACTTC. Residues: CASRGGRQETQYF.

This chain joins TRBV5-5 and TRBJ1-2; 8 positions match TRBD1. In germline, CDR1 is SGHKS, CDR2 YYEKEE (reference sequence). CDR3 length equals 14 residues. With V trimmed by 5 bases and J by 8 bases, 11 bases remained unmatched. The CDR3 nucleotides read TGTGCCAGCAGGGGAACCCAGGGGGCGTCCGGCTACACCTTC. Protein sequence: CASRGTQGASGYTF. The entire variable domain, with the rest obtained from reference TRBV5-5 and TRBJ1-2, is as follows: DAGVTQSPTHLIKTRGQQVTLRCSPISGHKSVSWYQQVLGQGPQFIFQYYEKEERGRGNFPDRFSARQFPNYSSELNVNALLLGDSALYLCASRGTQGASGYTFGSGTRLTVV.